Listed here is a single T cell receptor beta chain. The antigen it binds to is not known. Base qualities are missing; no much larger clone stands one base away. For the CD8 naive samples, CD45RO-negative cells were positively selected for CCR7, yielding a CD45RA+CCR7+ population from which TemRA cells were excluded. Healthy HIV-negative adults with no recently reported acute infections or vaccinations were included as donors. Every donor was a Caucasian adult living in Nashville, Tennessee, USA. After blood collection by leukapheresis, PBMCs were isolated using Ficoll-Histopaque density gradient centrifugation and then cryopreserved in the vapor phase of liquid nitrogen. Purity and quantity of every magnetically sorted T cell population were checked by analytical flow cytometry. Genomic DNA was isolated from each sorted fraction and quantified by UV absorbance on a Nanodrop 2000c. This specimen belongs to a study of shared clonotypes between healthy human individuals (dated by TCRdb to 2020 to 2021). Study-level background: A few men and two women, aged 18 to 49 years, made up the cohort. For each donor, three plates each were used for CD4 naive and CD4 memory, two plates were used for CD8 naive, and one plate was used for CD8 memory. To estimate repertoire size and how much clonotype sharing occurs between individuals, the study deeply sequenced the blood TCR repertoires of several healthy adults. Per donor, leukapheresis produced somewhere between about 0.94 and 9 billion PBMCs. Libraries were prepared and TCR repertoires were sequenced by different laboratories using diverse techniques, in order to increase sequencing depth and limit assay-specific biases. Study-wide findings and limitations: Pairwise subsampling led to the expectation that sequencing depth would affect the degree of clonotype sharing among donors. The small number of donors limited the genetic and exposure-history diversity represented. Compared with non-shared clonotypes, clonotypes shared by all four sorted-subset donors had higher generation probabilities. Estimated clonotype richness was generally larger for naive than for memory subsets. Only blood was sampled, and tissue TCR repertoires likely differ from those in blood. Rarefaction of sorted-subset datasets indicated incomplete sequencing despite the large sequencing depth. Sharing across several donors was observed for 5% to 6.5% of naive CD4, 3% to 4% of naive CD8, over 2% of memory CD4, and roughly 0.4% of memory CD8 clonotypes.

Using the deep immunoSEQ assay, multiplex PCR amplified TCR CDR3 regions from genomic DNA. Extracted genomic DNA from each cell subset was distributed evenly across all wells of several immunoSEQ 96-well plates, and each plate was treated as a replicate. Each replicate PCR for sorted subsets received roughly 0.2 ug genomic DNA, equal to tens of thousands of T cell genomes. Purified libraries were measured with a Qubit 3.0 fluorometer, size-checked on a Bioanalyzer 2100, and measured again with the KAPA Library Quantification kit. Every immunoSEQ 96-well plate was sequenced on a separate single-read 150-cycle Illumina NextSeq 550 flow cell. Per the original workflow: The immunoSEQ output contained only junctional sequences without quality scores, so filtering could not match that applied to full-length reads. Sequences were annotated with PyIR, a Python wrapper for IgBLAST v1.9, using IMGT germline references to assign V/J genes and CDR3. Reads were filtered out if the reads had weak V/J assignments (E-value above 1e-6), no CDR3, stop codons, out-of-frame junctions, or ambiguous translated residues. V3J clonotypes were defined by identical inferred V gene, J gene, and CDR3 amino acid sequence. Percentage overlap between repertoires was calculated by dividing the number of shared unique clonotypes by the size of the smaller repertoire. Three approaches were used to assess repertoire richness: RTK rarefaction, the Chao1 estimator, and Recon v2.1 estimates of unobserved clonotypes. OLGA was used to compute generation probabilities for all TCRbeta clonotypes that the gDNA method yielded from a few donors. The source is immuneACCESS, and TCRdb retained only in-frame sequences with V and J called. Part of the clones is not carried over; for the studies checked, unresolved V genes explain less than half of this, and the remainder is unexplained. The V and J calls and clone size come from that table; D and trimming were worked out from the DNA. This sample has about 1.9 million clones in its table, and approximately 92% of those were observed once. The ten largest clonotypes hold around 1.7% of the sample.

Inclusive of the bounding cysteine and phenylalanine, the CDR3 is 15 residues long. Just the 45-base CDR3 DNA is kept, in frame starting at base 1. Based on the germline V gene, the CDR1 and CDR2 sequences are SGHRS and YFSETQ. V ends up 1 base short and J 6 bases short, with an unmatched junction base count of 7. The sequence is built from TRBV5-1 and TRBJ2-1; TRBD2 agrees with 7 junctional bases. The sequencing input was naive CD8+ T cells from PBMCs. The cell subset or site label for this specimen denotes: CD45RA+CCR7+. The sequence was collected from a man between 18 and 29 years old in good health. Some clones in this sample may be carry-over from other donors' samples. Here the CDR3 is given as CASSLLAGPLNEQFF. The DNA sequence is given as TGCGCCAGCAGCTTGTTAGCGGGCCCCCTCAATGAGCAGTTCTTC.